The rows below give T cell receptor beta chains drawn from one sample of a study of control samples from healthy donors and cancer patients. Generated by immunoSEQ multiplex PCR, the TCRdb table keeps only in-frame clones and is missing some. The repertoire consists of 120,000 or so clones, with roughly 88% occurring once and the leading ten covering 3.5% to 4.5%. Sequencing used PBMCs. These receptors originate from a woman aged 55-70 years with lung cancer. CDR3s include the opening cysteine and the closing phenylalanine or tryptophan. The D gene is left open where the match is weak. Not all rows give a size; the values are once, few, many and, for expanded clones, a class.

v_call	d_call	clone_size	cdr3_length	j_call	cdr3_nt	cdr3_aa
TRBV6-2/TRBV6-3	-	-	16	TRBJ1-5	TGTGCCAGCAGCATGGTCGGCAGGGACGGAGGTCAGCCCCAGCATTTT	CASSMVGRDGGQPQHF
TRBV12-3/TRBV12-4	-	-	13	TRBJ1-1	TGTGCCAGCACCATACAGGGGAACACTGAAGCTTTCTTT	CASTIQGNTEAFF
TRBV4-3	TRBD2	-	17	TRBJ2-2	TGCGCCAGCAGCCAAGATCTAAGGGCTAGCGGTACCGGGGAGCTGTTTTTT	CASSQDLRASGTGELFF
TRBV19	TRBD1	-	13	TRBJ1-1	TGTGCCAGTAGTGTCGACAGGGCCGCTGAAGCTTTCTTT	CASSVDRAAEAFF
TRBV3-1/TRBV3-2	TRBD1	-	14	TRBJ2-7	TGTGCCAGCAGCCAAGGGACAGGGGTGCTCGAGCAGTACTTC	CASSQGTGVLEQYF
TRBV2	-	once	14	TRBJ2-5	TGTGCCAGCAGGACAATCCTTGTGCGAGGGACCCAGTACTTC	CASRTILVRGTQYF
TRBV18	TRBD1	-	15	TRBJ1-4	TGTGCCAGCTCCTTACGACAGGGGCCTAATGAAAAACTGTTTTTT	CASSLRQGPNEKLFF
TRBV29-1	-	few	12	TRBJ2-3	TGCAGCGTTGACCGGGACGCTTATACGCAGTATTTT	CSVDRDAYTQYF
TRBV7-9	TRBD2	-	15	TRBJ2-5	TGTGCCAGCAGCCTAGGGACTAGCGGTGAAGAGACCCAGTACTTC	CASSLGTSGEETQYF
TRBV19	-	-	18	TRBJ2-6	TGTGCCAGTAGTTCTCCGGAGGGGTCGTCCTCTGGGGCCAACGTCCTGACTTTC	CASSSPEGSSSGANVLTF
TRBV19	-	-	15	TRBJ1-3	TGTGCCAGTAGTATATCGGAGAGCTCTGGAAACACCATATATTTT	CASSISESSGNTIYF
TRBV10-3	TRBD1	-	14	TRBJ1-2	TGTGCCATCAGAGTGACAGGGGCGATAGATGGCTACACCTTC	CAIRVTGAIDGYTF
TRBV5-1	-	-	14	TRBJ2-5	TGCGCCAGCAGCTTGGGCGGGGTACAAGAGACCCAGTACTTC	CASSLGGVQETQYF
TRBV30	-	-	15	TRBJ2-3	TGTGCCTGGAAATGGGCTAGTGTATCCACAGATACGCAGTATTTT	CAWKWASVSTDTQYF
TRBV7-2	TRBD2	once	15	TRBJ2-7	TGTGCCAGCAGCTTACAAAGCGGGGGAACCTACGAGCAGTACTTC	CASSLQSGGTYEQYF
TRBV27	-	-	13	TRBJ1-5	TGTGCCAGCAGCGTGGGGGGACTTGAAGCCCAGCATTTT	CASSVGGLEAQHF
TRBV9	-	-	13	TRBJ1-1	TGTGCCAGCAAGGCTACCAGGGAAGCTGAAGCTTTCTTT	CASKATREAEAFF
TRBV3-1/TRBV3-2	-	once	18	TRBJ1-1	TGTGCCAGCAGCCAAGATAGGGCACCCCCCTCGAAGGACACTGAAGCTTTCTTT	CASSQDRAPPSKDTEAFF
TRBV20-1	-	-	11	TRBJ2-7	TGCAGTGCTGGACTCGACTACGAGCAGTACTTC	CSAGLDYEQYF
TRBV2	-	few	14	TRBJ2-7	TGTGCCAGCAGAGAACAGGGAGGCGTTTACGAGCAGTACTTC	CASREQGGVYEQYF
TRBV4-1	TRBD1	-	16	TRBJ1-2	TGCGCCAGCAGCGTAGGCCCGACAGGGGCCCTCTATGGCTACACCTTC	CASSVGPTGALYGYTF
TRBV25-1	TRBD1	-	14	TRBJ2-7	TGTGCCAGCAGTGGAGGACAGGGTTCCTACGAGCAGTACTTC	CASSGGQGSYEQYF
TRBV30	-	-	13	TRBJ1-1	TGTGCCTGGAGGACGATGGGGGGTTTTGAAGCTTTCTTT	CAWRTMGGFEAFF
TRBV5-4	-	-	14	TRBJ1-6	TGTGCCAGCAGCTTGGGACAGCTTAATTCACCCCTCCACTTT	CASSLGQLNSPLHF
TRBV9	TRBD1	-	15	TRBJ1-1	TGTGCCAGCAGCGTTCAGGGACAGATGAACACTGAAGCTTTCTTT	CASSVQGQMNTEAFF
TRBV5-8	-	-	12	TRBJ2-5	TGTGCCAGCAGCTTGGCCGTAGAGACCCAGTACTTC	CASSLAVETQYF
TRBV21-1	-	-	16	TRBJ1-3	TGTGCCAGCAGCAAAGAGACAGGGGACTGTGGAAACACCATATATTTT	CASSKETGDCGNTIYF
TRBV2	-	-	15	TRBJ1-6	TGTGCCAGCAGTCAGACACCGAGTTTTAATTCACCCCTCCACTTT	CASSQTPSFNSPLHF
TRBV6-6	TRBD2	-	14	TRBJ2-1	TGTGCCAGTTATTTAGCGGGAGTCTACAATGAGCAGTTCTTC	CASYLAGVYNEQFF
TRBV27	TRBD1	-	16	TRBJ1-1	TGTGCCAGCAGTTTCGGCGCGGCGACAGGGGCCACTGAAGCTTTCTTT	CASSFGAATGATEAFF
TRBV5-6	-	-	14	TRBJ2-5	TGTGCCAGCAGCTCGTTGACTTGGGACAAGACCCAGTACTTC	CASSSLTWDKTQYF
TRBV6-5	-	-	14	TRBJ1-2	TGTGCCAGCAGTTCGGGGGACGGTAACTATGGCTACACCTTC	CASSSGDGNYGYTF
TRBV7-2	TRBD1	-	16	TRBJ1-1	TGTGCCAGCAGCTTAGTGGCAGGGGGCCGGAACACTGAAGCTTTCTTT	CASSLVAGGRNTEAFF
TRBV7-7	-	many	15	TRBJ2-3	TGTGCTAGCAGCTTAGGGACACTACTCACAGATACGCAGTATTTT	CASSLGTLLTDTQYF
TRBV11-3	-	-	15	TRBJ2-2	TGTGCCAGCAGTGCCGGGAGCCCCCAATCCGGGGAGCTGTTTTTT	CASSAGSPQSGELFF
TRBV2	-	-	13	TRBJ1-2	TGTGCCAGCAGTGACACCGGGGACTATGGCTACACCTTC	CASSDTGDYGYTF
TRBV5-4	TRBD1	-	16	TRBJ1-2	TGTGCCAGCAGCTTGGGGGGGACAGCGGGGTATTATGGCTACACCTTC	CASSLGGTAGYYGYTF
TRBV11-3	TRBD1	-	13	TRBJ1-6	TGTGCCAGCAGCCACGGGACAGATTCACCCCTCCACTTT	CASSHGTDSPLHF
TRBV19	TRBD2	-	19	TRBJ2-3	TGTGCCAGTAGTTTCCTAACTAGCGGGAGTTATGGAGGCACAGATACGCAGTATTTT	CASSFLTSGSYGGTDTQYF
TRBV19	-	once	16	TRBJ1-2	TGTGCCAGTAGTATGAGGGGCTTTGAAGCTAACTATGGCTACACCTTC	CASSMRGFEANYGYTF
TRBV7-2	TRBD1	-	14	TRBJ1-2	TGTGCCAGCAGCTCCTACTTAGACAGGGGCGGCTACACCTTC	CASSSYLDRGGYTF
TRBV19	-	-	13	TRBJ1-6	TGTGCCAGTGGGGGGGGGCGCTGGTCACCCCTCCACTTT	CASGGGRWSPLHF
TRBV5-5	-	-	17	TRBJ1-2	TGTGCCAGCAGCCCCTCCGGGGGCAGGGAATCTAACTATGGCTACACCTTC	CASSPSGGRESNYGYTF
TRBV6-2/TRBV6-3	TRBD2	-	16	TRBJ2-7	TGTGCCAGCAGTTACTCCTTAGCGGGAGGGTCCTACGAGCAGTACTTC	CASSYSLAGGSYEQYF
TRBV2	-	once	13	TRBJ2-1	TGTGCCAGCAGTGAAGCAAGGGGGAATGAGCAGTTCTTC	CASSEARGNEQFF
TRBV6-5	TRBD2	-	15	TRBJ2-7	TGTGCCAGCAGTCTTACGCGGGGGGACATCTACGAGCAGTACTTC	CASSLTRGDIYEQYF
TRBV5-4	-	once	15	TRBJ2-3	TGTGCCAGCAGCTTGGGACAGGGAGGCGCAGATACGCAGTATTTT	CASSLGQGGADTQYF
TRBV6-5	-	-	15	TRBJ2-2	TGTGCCAGCTTCTCCCCCGGGGCGAACACCGGGGAGCTGTTTTTT	CASFSPGANTGELFF
TRBV3-1/TRBV3-2	TRBD2	-	17	TRBJ2-3	TGTGCCAGCAGCCAAGTCCGGGGTAGCGGGGGAACAGATACGCAGTATTTT	CASSQVRGSGGTDTQYF
TRBV7-2	TRBD1	-	18	TRBJ1-3	TGTGCCAGCCGACCTCCCTTTGGGACAGGATACTCTGGAAACACCATATATTTT	CASRPPFGTGYSGNTIYF
TRBV21-1	-	-	16	TRBJ1-2	TGTGCCAGCAGCAAACAGCCAGGGGGCGCCGGGAATGACTACACCTTC	CASSKQPGGAGNDYTF
TRBV7-3	-	-	13	TRBJ1-1	TGTGCCAGCAGCTTAATGGGGCAGGGGCAAGCTTTCTTT	CASSLMGQGQAFF
TRBV29-1	TRBD2	-	14	TRBJ2-1	TGCAGCTGTTGGACTAGCGGGAGAATAAATGAGCAGTTCTTC	CSCWTSGRINEQFF
TRBV24-1	-	-	14	TRBJ1-2	TGTGCCACCAGTGACGGGGTTAGGGACTATGGCTACACCTTC	CATSDGVRDYGYTF
TRBV4-1	-	-	13	TRBJ2-3	TGCGCCAGCAGCCAAGATTGGACAGATACGCAGTATTTT	CASSQDWTDTQYF
TRBV9	TRBD1	once	15	TRBJ1-2	TGTGCCAGCAGTGCTGGACAGGGCTTTGGGTATGGCTACACCTTC	CASSAGQGFGYGYTF